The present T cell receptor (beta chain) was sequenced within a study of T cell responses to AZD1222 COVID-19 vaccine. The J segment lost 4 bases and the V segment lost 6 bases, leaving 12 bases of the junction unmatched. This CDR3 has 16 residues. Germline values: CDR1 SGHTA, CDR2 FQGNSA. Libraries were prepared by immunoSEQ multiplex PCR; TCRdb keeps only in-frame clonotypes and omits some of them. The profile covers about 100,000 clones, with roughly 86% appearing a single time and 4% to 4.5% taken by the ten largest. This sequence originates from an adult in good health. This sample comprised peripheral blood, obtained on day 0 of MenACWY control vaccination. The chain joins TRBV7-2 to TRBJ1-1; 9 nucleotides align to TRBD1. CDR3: CASSRDRDRAGTEAFF. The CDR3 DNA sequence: TGTGCCAGCAGTAGGGACCGGGACAGGGCGGGCACTGAAGCTTTCTTT.